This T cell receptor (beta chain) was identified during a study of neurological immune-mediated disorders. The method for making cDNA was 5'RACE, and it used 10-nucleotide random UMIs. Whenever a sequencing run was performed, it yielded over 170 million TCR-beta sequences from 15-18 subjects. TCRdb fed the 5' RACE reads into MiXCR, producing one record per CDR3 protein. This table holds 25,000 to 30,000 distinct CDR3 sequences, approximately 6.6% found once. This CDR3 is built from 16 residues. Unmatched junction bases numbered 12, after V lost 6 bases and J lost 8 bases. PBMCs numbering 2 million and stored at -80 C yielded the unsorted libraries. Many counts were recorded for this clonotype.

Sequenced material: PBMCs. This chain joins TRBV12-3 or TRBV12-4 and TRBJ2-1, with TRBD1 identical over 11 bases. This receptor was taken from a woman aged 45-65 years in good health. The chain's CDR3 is CASSSLGTGGSDEQFF. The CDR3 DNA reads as TGTGCCAGCAGCTCCCTCGGGACAGGGGGGTCCGATGAGCAGTTCTTC.